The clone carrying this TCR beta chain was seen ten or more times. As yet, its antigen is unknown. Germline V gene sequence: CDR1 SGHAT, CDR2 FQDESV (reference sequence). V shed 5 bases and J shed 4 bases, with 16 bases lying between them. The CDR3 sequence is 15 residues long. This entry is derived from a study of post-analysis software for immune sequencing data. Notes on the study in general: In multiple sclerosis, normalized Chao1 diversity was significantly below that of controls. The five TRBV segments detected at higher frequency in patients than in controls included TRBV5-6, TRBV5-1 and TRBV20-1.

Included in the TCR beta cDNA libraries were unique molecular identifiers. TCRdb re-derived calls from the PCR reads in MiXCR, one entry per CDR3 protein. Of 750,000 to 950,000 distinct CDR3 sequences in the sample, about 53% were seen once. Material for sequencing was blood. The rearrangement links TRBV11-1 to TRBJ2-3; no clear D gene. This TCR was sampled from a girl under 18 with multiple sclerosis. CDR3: CASSPKRLLPDTQYF. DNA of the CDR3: TGTGCCAGCAGCCCGAAGCGACTCCTGCCAGATACGCAGTATTTT.